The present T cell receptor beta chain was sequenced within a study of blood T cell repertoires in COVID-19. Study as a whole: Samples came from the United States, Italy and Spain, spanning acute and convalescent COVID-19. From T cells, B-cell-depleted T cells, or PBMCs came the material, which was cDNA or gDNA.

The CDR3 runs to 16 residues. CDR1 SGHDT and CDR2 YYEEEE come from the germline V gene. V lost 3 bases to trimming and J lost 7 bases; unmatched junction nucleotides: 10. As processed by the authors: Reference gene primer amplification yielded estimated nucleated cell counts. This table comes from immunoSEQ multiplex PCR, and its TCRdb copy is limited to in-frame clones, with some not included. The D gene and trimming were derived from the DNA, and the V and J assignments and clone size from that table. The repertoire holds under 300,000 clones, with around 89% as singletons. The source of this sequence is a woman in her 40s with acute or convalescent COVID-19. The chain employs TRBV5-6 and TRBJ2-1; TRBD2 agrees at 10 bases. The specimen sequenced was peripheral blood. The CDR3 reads CASSSVVERGGNEQFF. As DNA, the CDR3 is TGTGCCAGCAGCTCGGTCGTGGAGCGGGGGGGGAATGAGCAGTTCTTC.